The present T cell receptor (beta chain) was sequenced within a study of yellow fever vaccine responses in identical twins. Each CDR3 protein gets one entry after TCRdb re-called the RT-PCR reads with MiXCR. The table has approximately 7,200 distinct CDR3 sequences, more than 70% seen once. Comments on this clonotype: Its antigen is undetermined.

Regarding the study as a whole: A vaccine T cell response that seemed partly convergent and partly personalized was reported in twins.

The CDR3 is made up of 13 amino acids. Germline assignment: CDR1 SGHRS and CDR2 YFSETQ. V trimming: 4 bases; J trimming: 8 bases; junction bases outside the gene matches: 8. The source was T cells from blood (PBMCs), unsorted or a sorted subset (not recorded which), collected before or after yellow fever vaccination (not recorded which). The origin of this receptor is a woman between 18 and 29 years old who received the yellow fever vaccine. The chain links TRBV5-1 to TRBJ1-2; 7 bases map to TRBD1. The CDR3 region has the DNA TGCGCCAGCAGCACACAGGGGACACGAGGCTACACCTTC. This sequence encodes CASSTQGTRGYTF.